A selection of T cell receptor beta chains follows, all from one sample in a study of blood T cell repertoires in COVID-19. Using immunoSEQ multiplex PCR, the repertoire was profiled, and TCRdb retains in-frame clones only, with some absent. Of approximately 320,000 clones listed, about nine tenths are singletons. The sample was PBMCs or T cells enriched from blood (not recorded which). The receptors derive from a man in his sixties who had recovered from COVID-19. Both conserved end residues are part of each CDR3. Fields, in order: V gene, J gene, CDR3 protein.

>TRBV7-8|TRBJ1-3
CASSLVGQGVSWNTIYF
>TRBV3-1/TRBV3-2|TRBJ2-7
CASSHRSFETYEQYF
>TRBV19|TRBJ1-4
CASSMGRGNRNEKLFF
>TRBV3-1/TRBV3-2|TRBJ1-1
CASSQADKNTEAFF
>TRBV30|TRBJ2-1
CAWSVSHNEQFF
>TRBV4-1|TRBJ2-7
CASSQVWSATGSYEQYF
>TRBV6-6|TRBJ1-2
CASSPGTGSSWGYGYTF
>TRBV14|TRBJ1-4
CASSLTGDWSEKLFF
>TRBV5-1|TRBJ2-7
CASSLDRETYEQYF
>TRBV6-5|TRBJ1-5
CASSHFDSDNQPQHF
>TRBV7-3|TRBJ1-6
CASSLGRQLNSPLHF
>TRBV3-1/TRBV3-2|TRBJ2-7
CASSQAQGFNEQYF
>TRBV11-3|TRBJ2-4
CASSPHSGVAKNIQYF
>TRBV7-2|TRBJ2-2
CASSLFPRGNTGELFF
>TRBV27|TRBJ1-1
CASSLSMQGSTEAFF
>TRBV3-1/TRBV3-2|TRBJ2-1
CASSQIPAGGYNEQFF
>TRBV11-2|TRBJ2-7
CASSLRLAGGEYEQYF
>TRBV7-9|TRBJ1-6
CASSLPGGNSPLHF
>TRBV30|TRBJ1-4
CAWSRMAGTNEKLFF
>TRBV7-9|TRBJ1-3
CASSHLYRGPEDSGNTIYF
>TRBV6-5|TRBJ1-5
CASSYAGGSNQPQHF
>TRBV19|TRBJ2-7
CASSGNYEQYF
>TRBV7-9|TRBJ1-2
CASSPNSNYGYTF
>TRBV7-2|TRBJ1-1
CASSLKGGATEAFF
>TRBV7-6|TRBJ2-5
CASTSQSGLADETQYF
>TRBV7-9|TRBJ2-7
CASRGGATYEQYF
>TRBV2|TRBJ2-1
CASREGGLSYGDEQFF
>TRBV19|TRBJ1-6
CASSIHGSSYNSPLHF
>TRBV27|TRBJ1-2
CASSSGRGSYGYTF